This T cell receptor beta chain was identified during a study of technical replicates of blood from a few donors. This CDR3 is built from 17 residues. Germline V gene data show CDR1 as MGHRA and CDR2 as YSYEKL. V shed 4 bases and J 2 bases; nucleotides not matched to a gene: 8. Clones were sequenced by immunoSEQ multiplex PCR, and TCRdb holds only the in-frame ones, with some missing. The table lists approximately 79,000 clones, just under 95% of them singletons, with 0.25% in the top ten. Sequencing was performed on T cells isolated from PBMCs. The genes are TRBV4-1 and TRBJ1-2; 12 bases align to TRBD1. The source is a human donor in good health. The CDR3 is CASSLGTGGVKNYGYTF. DNA of the CDR3: TGCGCCAGCAGCCTGGGGACAGGGGGCGTGAAGAACTATGGCTACACCTTC.